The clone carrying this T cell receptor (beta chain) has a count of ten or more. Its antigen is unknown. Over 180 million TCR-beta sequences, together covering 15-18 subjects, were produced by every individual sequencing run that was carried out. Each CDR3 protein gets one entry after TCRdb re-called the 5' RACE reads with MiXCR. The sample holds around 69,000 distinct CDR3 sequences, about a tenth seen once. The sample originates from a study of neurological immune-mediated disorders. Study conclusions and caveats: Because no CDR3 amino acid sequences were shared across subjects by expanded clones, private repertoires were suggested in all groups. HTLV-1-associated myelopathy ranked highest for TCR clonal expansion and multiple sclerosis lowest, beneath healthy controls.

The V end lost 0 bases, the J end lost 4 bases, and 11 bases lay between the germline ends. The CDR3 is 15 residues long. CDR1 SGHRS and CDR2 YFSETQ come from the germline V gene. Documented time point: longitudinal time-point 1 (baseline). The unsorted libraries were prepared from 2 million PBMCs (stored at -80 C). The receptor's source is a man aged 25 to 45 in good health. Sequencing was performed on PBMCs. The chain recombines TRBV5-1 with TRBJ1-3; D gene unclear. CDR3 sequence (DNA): TGCGCCAGCAGCTTGGACGTTGACACCGGAAACACCATATATTTT. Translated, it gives CASSLDVDTGNTIYF.